This record concerns one T cell receptor (beta chain) sequence. This clonotype occurred a few times. The target of this receptor is not known. No base quality information exists; no much larger clone differs at one position. The entry originates in a study of identical twins listed by TCRdb under 2016. Study-level background: To test whether fetal clonotypes persist, the study used deep sequencing on TCR alpha and beta repertoires from monozygotic twins, unrelated adults of various ages, and cord blood. To rule out contamination, the twin experiments were replicated at different times with different library preparation protocols.

The receptor library was made with 5' RACE. TCRdb lists the instrument as Illumina HiSeq 2000. A universal primer binding site was introduced by template switching, and a unique molecular identifier was present in the final cDNA, enabling accurate counting of TCR cDNA molecules. First-strand cDNA for TCR alpha and beta chains was synthesized from specific primers in the conserved constant-segment region. Each cDNA library was double barcoded, with a SMART-Mk sample barcode plus Illumina barcodes, to control for contamination. TruSeq adapter sequences and Illumina sample barcodes were added in two successive PCR steps. The TCR alpha and beta cDNA libraries were sequenced on the Illumina HiSeq platform using custom primers. The original pipeline was this. Unique molecular identifiers were extracted from raw reads with MiGEC, and CDR3 positions were determined with MiXCR. Recombination models were inferred per individual with the repgenHMM and IGoR tools using an EM algorithm. Shared clonotypes were analyzed with the tcR package in R, and sharing was normalized by the product of cloneset sizes. To study raw recombination free of thymic and clonal selection effects, out-of-frame nonproductive sequences were analyzed. The public reads were reprocessed in TCRdb via fastp at Q25 and MiXCR, keeping in-frame beta chains. Identical CDR3 protein sequences are pooled into one entry, listed with their most common genes and DNA. The V and J calls were determined by TCRdb, not by the authors. This sample has 1,800,000 or so distinct CDR3 sequences in its table, and around 29% of those were observed once. The ten largest clones capture around 0.25% of the sample.

Here is what the overall study found, with its caveats: Because the same donors could not be followed over many years, the conclusions relied on cross-sectional statistical analysis. Invariant T cells such as MAIT and iNKT could partly confound zero-insertion analyses, although diverse VJ usage argued against such confounding for most clonotypes. A weaker excess of twin sharing was found in beta out-of-frame sequences because the signal-to-noise ratio was lowered by fewer shared sequences. In monozygotic twins, out-of-frame TCR alpha sharing was systematically underestimated by recombination models, although the models agreed with sharing between unrelated individuals. Abundant cord blood beta clonotypes had fewer insertions, young adult naive repertoires showed a similar but weaker trend, and memory repertoires showed no such trend. Compared with coincidental sharing between unrelated individuals, out-of-frame TCR alpha sequences shared between twins showed an excess of sequences with low generation probability.

All donors were healthy Caucasians. The germline V gene (reference sequence) sets CDR1 to DFQATT and CDR2 to SNEGSKA. The germline V and J ends show losses of 3 bases and 1 base respectively, and no gene match explains 6 bases of the junction. The CDR3 holds 15 amino acids from the cysteine to the phenylalanine. Only the CDR3 portion is preserved as DNA: 45 bases, with reading frame beginning at the first base. The V and J segments used are TRBV20-1 and TRBJ2-5, with 9 central nucleotides matching TRBD2. Sequenced material: cord blood. The receptor's source is a newborn girl in good health. The CDR3 reads as follows: CSASGSSGAQETQYF. In nucleotides, the sequence is TGCAGTGCTAGTGGGTCTAGCGGGGCCCAAGAGACCCAGTACTTC.